This TCR beta chain was sequenced for a study of OX40 agonist ivuxolimab in advanced cancers. Sequencing was performed with immunoSEQ multiplex PCR; in TCRdb, only in-frame clones are kept and a portion is missing. The data hold fewer than 70,000 clones, with approximately 79% observed a single time. This clone was seen only a few times. Its specificity is not known. Findings and caveats of the study: Certain nonresponders additionally had low normalized T-cell clonal expansion.

This TCR was sampled from an adult with an advanced solid tumor such as melanoma, head and neck, liver or kidney cancer. This specimen was CD4+ or CD8+ T cells sorted from blood, taken in a trial of the OX40 agonist ivuxolimab.

This CDR3 is CASRSTGGIAPLHF. Here the CDR3 DNA reads TGTGCCAGCAGATCGACAGGGGGCATAGCACCCCTCCACTTT. This chain links TRBV28 with TRBJ1-6; 10 bases line up with TRBD1. The CDR3 length is 14 residues. With 6 bases clipped from V and 11 bases from J, the junction kept 7 bases outside the gene matches. Germline V gives CDR1 MDHEN, CDR2 SYDVKM.